This T cell receptor beta chain was captured in a study of Graves' ophthalmopathy and Graves' hyperthyroidism. Study-wide context: No treatment had been given when peripheral blood was collected at initial diagnosis.

RNA transcripts served as template for amplifying TCR beta CDR3 sequences. Scientists carried out first-round RT-PCR using HTBI primers and then a second-round multiplex PCR. MiXCR, applied by TCRdb to the multiplex PCR reads, yields one record per CDR3 protein. The data contain about 370,000 distinct CDR3 sequences, roughly 17% of them seen just once; the ten biggest clones take up 2% to 3%. Study conclusions and caveats: Blood repertoires reportedly contained most expanded thyroid clonotypes above 0.001 frequency.

Germline V CDR1 and CDR2: MGHRA, YSYEKL. The junction had 3 bases not matched to a gene; V was cut back by 1 base and J by 4 bases. This CDR3 is 15 amino acids long. This clonotype has a count of ten or more. Its antigen is currently unknown. As diagnostic evidence, clinical symptoms, serum thyroxine, TRAb, thyroid ultrasound and orbital computed tomography were relied upon. The chain has TRBV4-1 and TRBJ2-5; TRBD2 agrees at 10 bases. Sequenced input: peripheral blood. This sequence was found in an adult woman with stable Graves' hyperthyroidism. In DNA, the CDR3 is TGCGCCAGCAGCCAAGGCGGGACTAGCGCAGAGACCCAGTACTTC. It translates to CASSQGGTSAETQYF.